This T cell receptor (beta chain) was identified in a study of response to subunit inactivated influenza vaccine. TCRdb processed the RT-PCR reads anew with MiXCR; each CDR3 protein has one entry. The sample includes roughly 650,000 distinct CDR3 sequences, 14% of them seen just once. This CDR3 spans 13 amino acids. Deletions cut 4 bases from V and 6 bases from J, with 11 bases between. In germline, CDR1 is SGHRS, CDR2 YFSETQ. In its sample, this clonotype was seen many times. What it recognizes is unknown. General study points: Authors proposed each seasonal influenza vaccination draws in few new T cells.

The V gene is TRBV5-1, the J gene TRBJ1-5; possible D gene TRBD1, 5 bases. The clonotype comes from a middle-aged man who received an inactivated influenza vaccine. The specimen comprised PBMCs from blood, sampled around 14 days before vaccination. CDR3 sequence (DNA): TGCGCCAGCAGCGAGGGGTTCGGTCAGCCCCAGCATTTT. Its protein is CASSEGFGQPQHF.